The 18 T cell receptor beta chains given below trace back to one sample, sequenced in a study of blood T cell repertoires in COVID-19. The protocol was immunoSEQ multiplex PCR, while the TCRdb copy is restricted to in-frame clones and leaves out a portion. The data contain around 270,000 clones, approximately 90% of them seen just once; the ten biggest clones take up about 4.2%. Sequencing was performed on peripheral blood. These receptors all stem from a man aged 35 to 55 with acute or convalescent COVID-19.

This chain joins TRBV19 and TRBJ1-5; no reliable D call. Germline CDR1 reads LNHDA; CDR2 reads SQIVND (reference sequence). V lost 5 bases and J 0 bases, leaving 14 bases between the germline ends. This CDR3 is built from 16 residues. CDR3 amino acids: CASSPRGGYSNQPQHF. In DNA, the CDR3 is TGTGCCAGTAGTCCCCGGGGAGGGTATAGCAATCAGCCCCAGCATTTT.

The chain recombines TRBV3-1 (or the pseudogene TRBV3-2) with TRBJ1-1; perhaps TRBD1 as D (6 bases). The germline V gene encodes CDR1 LGHDT and CDR2 YNNKEL (reference sequence). The CDR3 runs to 14 residues. Trimming pared 5 bases from V and 5 bases from J, leaving 15 bases between. CDR3 sequence (DNA): TGTGCCAGCAGCTACAGGGCGGGAGAGACTGAAGCTTTCTTT. It encodes CASSYRAGETEAFF.

This clone has a single count. The J gene is TRBJ1-6, the V gene TRBV18, with 9 bases fitting TRBD1. Germline V CDR1 and CDR2: KGHSH, LQKENI. The CDR3 has 17 amino acids. With 2 bases clipped from V and 2 bases from J, the junction kept 4 bases outside the gene matches. CDR3 sequence reads: CASSPGQGSAYNSPLHF. CDR3 coding DNA: TGTGCCAGCTCACCAGGACAGGGGAGCGCCTATAATTCACCCCTCCACTTT.

The chain employs TRBV29-1 and TRBJ1-2; D is undetermined. The CDR3 contains 14 residues. V lost 0 bases to trimming and J lost 4 bases, with 12 bases between them. Germline CDR1 reads SQVTM; CDR2 reads ANQGSEA. CDR3 sequence reads: CSVEDQAAFYGYTF. In nucleotides, the CDR3 is TGCAGCGTTGAAGATCAGGCAGCTTTCTATGGCTACACCTTC.

The chain uses TRBV20-1 and TRBJ2-1; D remains unclear. V lost 3 bases and J lost 5, with 5 bases in between. Germline V gene lookup returns CDR1 DFQATT and CDR2 SNEGSKA (reference sequence). The CDR3 is 11 residues long. Written as DNA, the CDR3 is TGCAGTGCTAGTCAAAACAATGAGCAGTTCTTC. Translated: CSASQNNEQFF.

The chain recombines TRBV6-5 with TRBJ1-5; possible D gene TRBD1, 6 bases. V lost 6 bases to trimming and J lost 7 bases, with 19 bases between them. The CDR3 covers 15 residues. Per the germline V gene, CDR1 is MNHEY and CDR2 is SVGAGI. This chain's CDR3 is CASRLGTAQGQPQHF. In DNA, the CDR3 is TGTGCCAGCAGACTAGGGACCGCTCAGGGGCAGCCCCAGCATTTT.

V gene TRBV19 combines with J gene TRBJ2-7; 7 bases match TRBD1. The CDR3 runs 11 residues. The V segment lost 6 bases and the J segment 5 bases; nucleotides outside the gene matches: 1. Germline-derived CDR1 and CDR2 are LNHDA and SQIVND (reference sequence). The CDR3 spells CASSTGDEQYF. The CDR3 nucleotides read TGTGCCAGTAGCACAGGGGACGAGCAGTACTTC.

The chain links TRBV13 to TRBJ1-2; D is possibly TRBD1 (6 bases). The CDR3 is 16 amino acids. V was cut by 5 bases and J by 0 bases, with 16 bases left in between. Per germline, CDR1 PRHDT and CDR2 FYEKMQ (reference sequence). CDR3 DNA: TGTGCCAGCAGCATCGTTGGACAGCACACTAACTATGGCTACACCTTC. Translation: CASSIVGQHTNYGYTF.

V gene TRBV11-3 combines with J gene TRBJ2-7; 10 bases agree with TRBD1. The germline V gene has CDR1 SGHNT and CDR2 YENEEA. The CDR3 has 12 amino acids. V was pared by 4 bases and J by 7 bases, with 1 base of the junction left unmatched. CDR3 coding DNA: TGTGCCAGCAGCTCGGGACAGGGGGAGCAGTACTTC. Translation: CASSSGQGEQYF. The full variable domain, its missing parts supplied by reference TRBV11-3 and TRBJ2-7, is EAGVVQSPRYKIIEKKQPVAFWCNPISGHNTLYWYLQNLGQGPELLIRYENEEAVDDSQLPKDRFSAERLKGVDSTLKIQPAELGDSAVYLCASSSGQGEQYFGPGTRLTVT.

This sequence joins TRBV14 and TRBJ2-2, with 9 bases fitting TRBD1. Germline V CDR1 and CDR2: SGHDN, FVKESK. The CDR3 totals 14 residues. Unmatched junction bases numbered 6, after V lost 6 bases and J lost 7 bases. CDR3 protein: CASSHRGRIGELFF. CDR3 nucleotides: TGTGCCAGCAGTCACAGGGGGCGGATCGGGGAGCTGTTTTTT.

DNA of the CDR3: TGTGCTAGTGGTCCGGGGACAGGGACTTTCTTT. It codes for CASGPGTGTFF. The chain combines TRBV12-5 with TRBJ1-1; 9 bases are shared with TRBD1. V shed 5 bases and J 12 bases; nucleotides not matched to a gene: 4. The germline CDR1 and CDR2 sequences are LGHNT and FRNRAP. The CDR3 runs 11 residues. Filled out from reference TRBV12-5 and TRBJ1-1, the complete variable domain reads DARVTQTPRHKVTEMGQEVTMRCQPILGHNTVFWYRQTMMQGLELLAYFRNRAPLDDSGMPKDRFSAEMPDATLATLKIQPSEPRDSAVYFCASGPGTGTFFGQGTRLTVV.

The rearrangement joins TRBV10-1 to TRBJ2-3; 8 bases fit TRBD2. With 2 bases clipped from V and 2 bases from J, the junction kept 15 bases outside the gene matches. Per the germline V gene, CDR1 is WNHNN and CDR2 is SYGVQD (reference sequence). The CDR3 sequence is 19 residues long. In DNA, the CDR3 is TGCGCCAGCAGTGAGGACGGGGGGGAGGGGACCTTACCCACAGATACGCAGTATTTT. This encodes CASSEDGGEGTLPTDTQYF.

This rearrangement joins TRBV14 to TRBJ1-2; D gene ambiguous. Between the trimmed V and J ends, which lost 1 base and 2 bases, there was a span of 11 bases. Germline V lookup: CDR1 SGHDN, CDR2 FVKESK. The CDR3 loop spans 15 amino acids. CDR3 DNA sequence: TGTGCCAGCAGCCAAGTTTCGCTTACAAACTATGGCTACACCTTC. It is translated as CASSQVSLTNYGYTF.

The CDR3, as DNA: TGTGCCAGCTCACCGAGAGGCGGGGGGGACAATGAGCAGTTCTTC. Translation gives CASSPRGGGDNEQFF. The chain recombines TRBV18 with TRBJ2-1; TRBD2 matches at 9 bases. This CDR3 is 15 amino acids long. The V and J ends lost 3 bases and 5 bases, in that order; junction bases with no gene match: 5. Germline CDR1 is KGHSH and CDR2 is LQKENI.

The chain combines TRBV6-5 with TRBJ1-1; D is undetermined. This CDR3 contains 13 residues. The germline CDR1 and CDR2 sequences are MNHEY and SVGAGI. The germline V and J ends were trimmed by 8 bases and 4 bases, with 14 bases remaining between them. The CDR3: CASLRLAGTEAFF. The CDR3 nucleotides are TGTGCCAGCCTTCGACTCGCGGGCACTGAAGCTTTCTTT.

Regarding this clone: Other DNA sequences in this sample translate to the same CDR3. The genes are TRBV7-9 and TRBJ2-7; TRBD1 matches at 7 bases. Germline V gene sequence: CDR1 SEHNR, CDR2 FQNEAQ (reference sequence). The V and J ends lost 1 base and 3 bases, in that order; junction bases with no gene match: 3. The CDR3 has 14 amino acids. CDR3 in amino acids: CASSLGQGLYEQYF. DNA for the CDR3: TGTGCCAGCAGCTTAGGACAGGGTCTCTACGAGCAGTACTTC.

V and J are TRBV5-4 and TRBJ1-1, with 9 nucleotides matching TRBD1. The CDR3 consists of 15 residues. Germline V CDR1 and CDR2: SGHNT, YYREEE (reference sequence). V shed 4 bases and J 4 bases; nucleotides not matched to a gene: 8. For the CDR3, the DNA is TGTGCCAGCAGCCCCGAATCGGGACAGGGCACTGAAGCTTTCTTT. The encoded protein is CASSPESGQGTEAFF.

The gene calls are TRBV12-5 and TRBJ1-2; the match to TRBD1 covers 11 bases. With V trimmed by 4 bases and J by 7 bases, 8 bases remained unmatched. In germline, CDR1 is LGHNT, CDR2 FRNRAP. This CDR3 comprises 15 residues. The CDR3 loop reads CASGSGTGGLGGYTF. Written as DNA, the CDR3 is TGTGCTAGTGGTTCCGGGACAGGGGGGCTCGGTGGCTACACCTTC.